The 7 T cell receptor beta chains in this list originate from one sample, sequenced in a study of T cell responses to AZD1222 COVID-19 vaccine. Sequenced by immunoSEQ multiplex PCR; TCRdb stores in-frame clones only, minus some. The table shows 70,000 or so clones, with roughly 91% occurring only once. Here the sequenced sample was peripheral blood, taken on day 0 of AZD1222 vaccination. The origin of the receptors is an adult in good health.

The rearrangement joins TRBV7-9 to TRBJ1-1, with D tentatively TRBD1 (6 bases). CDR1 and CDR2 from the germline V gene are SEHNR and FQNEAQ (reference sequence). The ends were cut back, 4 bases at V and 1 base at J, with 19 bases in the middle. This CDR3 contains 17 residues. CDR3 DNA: TGTGCCAGCAGCTCCTTCGAGTATAGACAGGCGAACACTGAAGCTTTCTTT. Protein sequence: CASSSFEYRQANTEAFF.

The CDR3 sequence: CASTPRGAGANVLTF. The CDR3 DNA reads as TGTGCCAGCACCCCGCGGGGGGCTGGGGCCAACGTCCTGACTTTC. The rearrangement joins TRBV6-2 or TRBV6-3 to TRBJ2-6, with 8 bases that match TRBD2. Looked up from germline, CDR1 is MNHEY and CDR2 is SVGEGT. The CDR3 covers 15 residues. J lost 2 bases, V lost 7 bases, and 4 bases had no gene match.

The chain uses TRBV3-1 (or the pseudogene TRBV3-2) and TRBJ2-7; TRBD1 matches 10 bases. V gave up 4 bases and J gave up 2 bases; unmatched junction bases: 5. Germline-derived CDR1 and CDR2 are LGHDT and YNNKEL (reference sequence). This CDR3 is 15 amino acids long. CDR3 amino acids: CASSLGTGVTYEQYF. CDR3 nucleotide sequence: TGTGCCAGCAGCCTAGGGACAGGGGTAACCTACGAGCAGTACTTC.

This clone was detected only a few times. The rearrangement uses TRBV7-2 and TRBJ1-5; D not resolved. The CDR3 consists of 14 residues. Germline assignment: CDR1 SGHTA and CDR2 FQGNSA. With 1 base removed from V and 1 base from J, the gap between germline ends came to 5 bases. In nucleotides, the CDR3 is TGTGCCAGCAGCTTAGACGCAAGCAATCAGCCCCAGCATTTT. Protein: CASSLDASNQPQHF.

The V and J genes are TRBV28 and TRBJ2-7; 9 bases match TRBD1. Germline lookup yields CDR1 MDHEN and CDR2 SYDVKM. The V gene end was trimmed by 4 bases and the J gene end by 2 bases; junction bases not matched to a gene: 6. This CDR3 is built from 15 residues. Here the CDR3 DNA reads TGTGCCAGCAGTTCTCCGGGACAGGGACCCTACGAGCAGTACTTC. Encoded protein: CASSSPGQGPYEQYF.

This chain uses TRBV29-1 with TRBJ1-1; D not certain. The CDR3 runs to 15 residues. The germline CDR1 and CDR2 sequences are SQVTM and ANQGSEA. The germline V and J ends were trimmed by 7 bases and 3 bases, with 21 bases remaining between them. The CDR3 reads CSAKRGRSVDTEAFF. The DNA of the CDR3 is TGCAGCGCTAAGCGAGGGCGATCAGTGGACACTGAAGCTTTCTTT.

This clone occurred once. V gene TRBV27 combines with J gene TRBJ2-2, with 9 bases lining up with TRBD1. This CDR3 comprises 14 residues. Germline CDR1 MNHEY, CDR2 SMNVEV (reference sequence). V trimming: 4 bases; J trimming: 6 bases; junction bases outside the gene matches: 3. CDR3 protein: CASSWDRAAGELFF. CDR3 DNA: TGTGCCAGCAGTTGGGACAGGGCGGCCGGGGAGCTGTTTTTT.